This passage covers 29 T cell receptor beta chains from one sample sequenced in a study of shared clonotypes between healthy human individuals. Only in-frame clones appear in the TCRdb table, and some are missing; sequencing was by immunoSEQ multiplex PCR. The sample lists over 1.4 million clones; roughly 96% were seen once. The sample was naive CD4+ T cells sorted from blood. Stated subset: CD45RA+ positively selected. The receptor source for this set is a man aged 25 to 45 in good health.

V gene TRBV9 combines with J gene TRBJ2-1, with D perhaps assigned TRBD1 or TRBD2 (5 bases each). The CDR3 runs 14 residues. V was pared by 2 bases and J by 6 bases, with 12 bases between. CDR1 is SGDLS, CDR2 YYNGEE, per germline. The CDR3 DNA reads TGTGCCAGCAGCGTCACCGGGACGTCCAATGAGCAGTTCTTC. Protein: CASSVTGTSNEQFF.

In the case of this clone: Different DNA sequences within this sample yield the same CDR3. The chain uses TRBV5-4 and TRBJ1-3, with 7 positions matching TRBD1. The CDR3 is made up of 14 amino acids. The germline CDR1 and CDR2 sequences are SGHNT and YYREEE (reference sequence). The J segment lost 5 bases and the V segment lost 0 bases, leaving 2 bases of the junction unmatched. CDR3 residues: CASSLGQGRNTIYF. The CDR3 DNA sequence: TGTGCCAGCAGCTTGGGACAGGGTAGAAACACCATATATTTT.

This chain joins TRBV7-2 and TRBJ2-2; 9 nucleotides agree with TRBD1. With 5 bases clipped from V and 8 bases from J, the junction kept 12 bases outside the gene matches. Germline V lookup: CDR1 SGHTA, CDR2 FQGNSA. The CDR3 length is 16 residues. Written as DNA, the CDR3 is TGTGCCAGCAGCCAGGGGACAGGGACAGCTTCGGGGGAGCTGTTTTTT. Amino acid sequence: CASSQGTGTASGELFF.

CDR3 residues: CASSGNLQGGQGWHEQFF. DNA of the CDR3: TGTGCCAGCAGTGGCAACCTCCAGGGGGGACAGGGGTGGCATGAGCAGTTCTTC. The chain uses TRBV25-1 and TRBJ2-1; 10 nucleotides line up with TRBD1. V lost 4 bases to trimming and J lost 8 bases; unmatched junction nucleotides: 17. Germline CDR1 is MGHDK and CDR2 is SYGVNS. CDR3 length: 18 residues.

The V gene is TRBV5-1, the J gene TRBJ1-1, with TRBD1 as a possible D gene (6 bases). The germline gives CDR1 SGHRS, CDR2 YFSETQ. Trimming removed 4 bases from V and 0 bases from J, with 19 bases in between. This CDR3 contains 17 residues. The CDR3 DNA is TGCGCCAGCAGCCGATTGGGTTCAGGGGCACTGAACACTGAAGCTTTCTTT. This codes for CASSRLGSGALNTEAFF.

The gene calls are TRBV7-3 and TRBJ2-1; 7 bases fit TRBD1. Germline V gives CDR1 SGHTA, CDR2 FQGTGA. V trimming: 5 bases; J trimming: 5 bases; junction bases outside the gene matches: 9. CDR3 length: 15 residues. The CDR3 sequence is CASSLQGYLNNEQFF. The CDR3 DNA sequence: TGTGCCAGCAGCCTACAGGGGTACTTAAACAATGAGCAGTTCTTC.

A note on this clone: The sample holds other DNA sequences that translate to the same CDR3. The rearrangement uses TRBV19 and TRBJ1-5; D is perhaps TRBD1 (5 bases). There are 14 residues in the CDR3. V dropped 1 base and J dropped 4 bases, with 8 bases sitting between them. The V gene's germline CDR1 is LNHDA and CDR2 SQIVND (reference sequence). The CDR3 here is CASSIGSGNQPQHF. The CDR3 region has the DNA TGTGCCAGTAGTATAGGATCAGGGAATCAGCCCCAGCATTTT.

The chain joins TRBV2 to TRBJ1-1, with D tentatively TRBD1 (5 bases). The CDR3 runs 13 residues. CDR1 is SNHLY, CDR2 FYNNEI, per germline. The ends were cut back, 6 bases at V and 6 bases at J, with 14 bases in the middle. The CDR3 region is CASSGGVRSEAFF. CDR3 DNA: TGTGCCAGCAGCGGGGGGGTGAGATCTGAAGCTTTCTTT.

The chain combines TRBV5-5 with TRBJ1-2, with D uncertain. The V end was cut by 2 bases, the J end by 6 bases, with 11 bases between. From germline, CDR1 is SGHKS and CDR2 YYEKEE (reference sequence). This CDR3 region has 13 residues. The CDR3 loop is CASSFGVLNGYTF. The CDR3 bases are TGTGCCAGCAGCTTCGGGGTATTGAATGGCTACACCTTC.

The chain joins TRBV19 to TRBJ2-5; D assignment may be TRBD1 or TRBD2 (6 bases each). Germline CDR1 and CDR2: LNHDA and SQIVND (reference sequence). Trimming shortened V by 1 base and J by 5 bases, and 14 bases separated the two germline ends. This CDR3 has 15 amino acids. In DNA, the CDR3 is TGTGCCAGTAGTATAGGGCAGGGGAGCGGGGAGACCCAGTACTTC. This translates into CASSIGQGSGETQYF.

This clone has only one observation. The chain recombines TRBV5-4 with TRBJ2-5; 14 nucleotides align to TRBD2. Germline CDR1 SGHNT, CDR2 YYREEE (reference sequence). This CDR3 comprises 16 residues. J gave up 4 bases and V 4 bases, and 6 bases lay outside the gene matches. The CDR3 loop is CASSVTSGRASETQYF. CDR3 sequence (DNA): TGTGCCAGCAGCGTGACTAGCGGGAGGGCCTCAGAGACCCAGTACTTC.

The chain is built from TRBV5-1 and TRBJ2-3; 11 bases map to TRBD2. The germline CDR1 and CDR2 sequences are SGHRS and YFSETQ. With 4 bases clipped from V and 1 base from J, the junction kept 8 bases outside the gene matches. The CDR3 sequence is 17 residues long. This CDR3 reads CASSPTPTSGGTDTQYF. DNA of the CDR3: TGCGCCAGCAGCCCCACCCCGACTAGCGGGGGCACAGATACGCAGTATTTT.

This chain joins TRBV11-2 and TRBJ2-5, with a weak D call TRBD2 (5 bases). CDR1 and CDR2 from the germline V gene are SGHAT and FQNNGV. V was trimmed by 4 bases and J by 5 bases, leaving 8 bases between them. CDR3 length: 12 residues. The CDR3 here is CASSSRRETQYF. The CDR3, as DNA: TGTGCCAGCAGCTCTAGGAGGGAGACCCAGTACTTC.

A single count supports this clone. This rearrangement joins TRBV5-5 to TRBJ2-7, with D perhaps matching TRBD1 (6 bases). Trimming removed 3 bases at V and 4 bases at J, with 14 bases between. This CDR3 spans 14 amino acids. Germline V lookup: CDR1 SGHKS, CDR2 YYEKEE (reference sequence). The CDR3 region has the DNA TGTGCCAGCAGCTGGGACACCCTTGGGTACGAGCAGTACTTC. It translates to CASSWDTLGYEQYF. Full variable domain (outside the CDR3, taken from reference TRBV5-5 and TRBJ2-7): DAGVTQSPTHLIKTRGQQVTLRCSPISGHKSVSWYQQVLGQGPQFIFQYYEKEERGRGNFPDRFSARQFPNYSSELNVNALLLGDSALYLCASSWDTLGYEQYFGPGTRLTVT.

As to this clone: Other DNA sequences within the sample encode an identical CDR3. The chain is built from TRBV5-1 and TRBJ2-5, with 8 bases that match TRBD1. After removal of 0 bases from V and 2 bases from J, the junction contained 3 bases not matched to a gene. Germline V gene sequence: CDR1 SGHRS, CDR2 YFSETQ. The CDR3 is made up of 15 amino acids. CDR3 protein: CASSLAGTGQETQYF. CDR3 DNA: TGCGCCAGCAGCTTGGCCGGGACAGGTCAAGAGACCCAGTACTTC.

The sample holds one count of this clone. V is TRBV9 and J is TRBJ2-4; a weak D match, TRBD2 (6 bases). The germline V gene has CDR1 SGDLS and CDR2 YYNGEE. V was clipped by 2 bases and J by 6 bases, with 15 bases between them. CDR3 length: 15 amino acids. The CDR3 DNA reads TGTGCCAGCAGCGTTGGGGGGAGTGAGGGAAACATTCAGTACTTC. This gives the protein CASSVGGSEGNIQYF.

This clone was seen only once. The CDR3 here is CASSLLGVETQYF. The CDR3 DNA follows: TGTGCCAGCAGCTTGTTGGGGGTTGAGACCCAGTACTTC. This rearrangement joins TRBV5-5 to TRBJ2-5, with D possibly being TRBD1 or TRBD2 (5 bases each). Trimming took 1 base from V and 5 from J, leaving 9 bases between them. CDR1 and CDR2 from the germline V gene are SGHKS and YYEKEE (reference sequence). This CDR3 is built from 13 residues.

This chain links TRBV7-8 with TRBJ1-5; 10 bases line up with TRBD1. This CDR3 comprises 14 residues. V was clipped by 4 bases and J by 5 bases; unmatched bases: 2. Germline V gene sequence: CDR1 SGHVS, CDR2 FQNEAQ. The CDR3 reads CASSSDRGDQPQHF. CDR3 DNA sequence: TGTGCCAGCAGCTCGGACAGGGGGGATCAGCCCCAGCATTTT.

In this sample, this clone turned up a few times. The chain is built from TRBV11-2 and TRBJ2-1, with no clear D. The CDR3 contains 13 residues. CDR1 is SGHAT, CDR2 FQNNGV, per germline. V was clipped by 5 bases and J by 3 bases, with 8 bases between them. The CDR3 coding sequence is TGTGCCAGCAGCCCTTTGATCTACAATGAGCAGTTCTTC. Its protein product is CASSPLIYNEQFF.

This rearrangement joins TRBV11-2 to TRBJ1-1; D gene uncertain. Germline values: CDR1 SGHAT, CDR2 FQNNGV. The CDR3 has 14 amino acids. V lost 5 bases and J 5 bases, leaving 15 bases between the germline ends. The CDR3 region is CASSPYRGGTEAFF. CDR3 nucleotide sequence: TGTGCCAGCAGCCCTTACCGGGGAGGAACTGAAGCTTTCTTT.

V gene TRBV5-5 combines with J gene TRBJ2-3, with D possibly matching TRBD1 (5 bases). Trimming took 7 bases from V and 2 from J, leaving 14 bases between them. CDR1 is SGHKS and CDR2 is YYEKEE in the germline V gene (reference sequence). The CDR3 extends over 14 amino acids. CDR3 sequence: CASSRQTYTDTQYF. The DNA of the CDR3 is TGTGCCAGCTCCCGACAGACCTACACAGATACGCAGTATTTT.

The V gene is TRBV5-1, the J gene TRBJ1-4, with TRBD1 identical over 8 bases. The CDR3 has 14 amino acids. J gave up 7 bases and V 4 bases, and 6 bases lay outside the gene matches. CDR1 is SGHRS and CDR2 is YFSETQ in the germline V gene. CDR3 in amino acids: CASSRGQVREKLFF. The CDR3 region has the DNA TGCGCCAGCAGCCGGGGACAGGTCCGTGAAAAACTGTTTTTT.

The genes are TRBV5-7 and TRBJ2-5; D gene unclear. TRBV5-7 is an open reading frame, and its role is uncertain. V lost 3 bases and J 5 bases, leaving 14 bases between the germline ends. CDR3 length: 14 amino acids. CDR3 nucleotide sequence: TGTGCCAGCAGCTCCTACGAGATCAGGGAGACCCAGTACTTC. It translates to CASSSYEIRETQYF.

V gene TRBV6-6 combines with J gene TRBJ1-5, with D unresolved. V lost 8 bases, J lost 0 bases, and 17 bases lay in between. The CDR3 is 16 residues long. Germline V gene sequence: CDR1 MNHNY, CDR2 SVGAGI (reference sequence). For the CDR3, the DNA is TGTGCCAGCGCCTCAGGACTAACCTCTAGCAATCAGCCCCAGCATTTT. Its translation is CASASGLTSSNQPQHF.

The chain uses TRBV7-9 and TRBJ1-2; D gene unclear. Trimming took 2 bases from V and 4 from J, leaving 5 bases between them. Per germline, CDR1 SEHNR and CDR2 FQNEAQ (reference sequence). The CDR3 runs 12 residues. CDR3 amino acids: CASSLSPYGYTF. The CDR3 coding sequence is TGTGCCAGCAGCTTATCTCCCTATGGCTACACCTTC. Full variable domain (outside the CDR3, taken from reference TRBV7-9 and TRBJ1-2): DTGVSQNPRHKITKRGQNVTFRCDPISEHNRLYWYRQTLGQGPEFLTYFQNEAQLEKSRLLSDRFSAERPKGSFSTLEIQRTEQGDSAMYLCASSLSPYGYTFGSGTRLTVV.

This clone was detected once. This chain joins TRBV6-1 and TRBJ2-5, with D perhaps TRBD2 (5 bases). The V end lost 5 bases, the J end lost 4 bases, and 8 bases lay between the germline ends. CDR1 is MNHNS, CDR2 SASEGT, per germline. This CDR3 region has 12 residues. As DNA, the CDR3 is TGTGCCAGCAGTACTAGTGCAGAGACCCAGTACTTC. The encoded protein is CASSTSAETQYF.

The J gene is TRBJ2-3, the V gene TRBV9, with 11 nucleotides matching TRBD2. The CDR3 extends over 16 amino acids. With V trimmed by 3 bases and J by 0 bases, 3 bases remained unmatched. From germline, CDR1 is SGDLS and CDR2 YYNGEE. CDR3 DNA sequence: TGTGCCAGCAGCGGAGTAGCGGGAGGGAGCACAGATACGCAGTATTTT. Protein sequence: CASSGVAGGSTDTQYF. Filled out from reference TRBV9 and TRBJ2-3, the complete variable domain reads DSGVTQTPKHLITATGQRVTLRCSPRSGDLSVYWYQQSLDQGLQFLIQYYNGEERAKGNILERFSAQQFPDLHSELNLSSLELGDSALYFCASSGVAGGSTDTQYFGPGTRLTVL.

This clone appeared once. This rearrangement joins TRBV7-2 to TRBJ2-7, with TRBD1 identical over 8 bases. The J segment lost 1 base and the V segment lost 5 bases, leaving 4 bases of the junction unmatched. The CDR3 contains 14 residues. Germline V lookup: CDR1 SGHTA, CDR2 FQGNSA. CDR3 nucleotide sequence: TGTGCCAGCAGCCGGGACAGGTTATCCTACGAGCAGTACTTC. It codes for CASSRDRLSYEQYF. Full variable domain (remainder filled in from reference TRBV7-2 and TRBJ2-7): GAGVSQSPSNKVTEKGKDVELRCDPISGHTALYWYRQSLGQGLEFLIYFQGNSAPDKSGLPSDRFSAERTGGSVSTLTIQRTQQEDSAVYLCASSRDRLSYEQYFGPGTRLTVT.

The CDR3 protein is CASSPMGTGELFF. CDR3 in DNA: TGTGCCAGCAGCCCCATGGGCACCGGGGAGCTGTTTTTT. The chain employs TRBV11-2 and TRBJ2-2; D is uncertain. The V gene's germline CDR1 is SGHAT and CDR2 FQNNGV. CDR3 length: 13 residues. The V and J ends lost 5 bases and 4 bases respectively, with 8 bases between them.